The 27 T cell receptor beta chains below come from one sample, sequenced in a study of regulatory and conventional T cells in RAG deficiency. Some clones are missing from TCRdb's copy, which holds only in-frame ones; the method was immunoSEQ multiplex PCR. The profile shows tens of thousands of clones, roughly 96% of them singletons. Blood CD4+ CD25-low CD127-high conventional T cells supplied the genomic DNA template. This sample also appeared in a second study, on regulatory T cells. That study reports: Primers: 52 TRBV forward and 13 TRBJ reverse.

Sequencing was performed on CD25- CD4+ T cells sorted from blood. These receptors originate from a human donor in good health.

This chain joins TRBV30 and TRBJ2-5; D may be TRBD2 (5 bases). CDR3 length: 13 residues. Germline V gene sequence: CDR1 GTSNPN, CDR2 SVGIG (reference sequence). Trimming left V 1 base short and J 11 bases short, with 17 bases between. This CDR3 is CAWSEATGLKQYF. CDR3 nucleotide sequence: TGTGCCTGGAGTGAGGCGACGGGGTTGAAGCAGTACTTC.

The chain is built from TRBV29-1 and TRBJ2-7, with D possibly being TRBD2 (5 bases). The V end was cut by 4 bases, the J end by 0 bases, with 13 bases between. The CDR3 extends over 14 amino acids. The germline gives CDR1 SQVTM, CDR2 ANQGSEA. CDR3 sequence reads: CSVAGVGYSYEQYF. CDR3 sequence (DNA): TGCAGCGTTGCCGGGGTGGGGTACTCCTACGAGCAGTACTTC.

J is TRBJ2-7 and V is TRBV6-1, with 8 bases aligning to TRBD2. The CDR3 is made up of 16 amino acids. The V and J ends lost 1 base and 3 bases, in that order; junction bases with no gene match: 8. Germline values: CDR1 MNHNS, CDR2 SASEGT. CDR3 sequence (DNA): TGTGCCAGCAGTGAAGGGACTAGCTGGGTGTTCTACGAGCAGTACTTC. Translated: CASSEGTSWVFYEQYF.

The genes are TRBV27 and TRBJ2-7; 10 nucleotides agree with TRBD1. The germline V gene encodes CDR1 MNHEY and CDR2 SMNVEV (reference sequence). This CDR3 spans 16 amino acids. The J segment lost 3 bases and the V segment lost 2 bases, leaving 7 bases of the junction unmatched. CDR3 sequence: CASSLDDRGPLYEQYF. CDR3 coding DNA: TGTGCCAGCAGTTTAGACGACAGGGGGCCCCTCTACGAGCAGTACTTC.

This clone was seen just once. This rearrangement joins TRBV5-8 to TRBJ2-7; TRBD1 is a possible D gene (6 bases). With 0 bases removed from V and 4 bases from J, the gap between germline ends came to 14 bases. Germline V gives CDR1 SGHTS, CDR2 YDEGEE. This CDR3 has 15 residues. The CDR3 reads CASSLVYQGRYEQYF. The CDR3, as DNA: TGTGCCAGCAGCTTGGTTTACCAGGGGAGATACGAGCAGTACTTC.

This clone has just one count. The chain recombines TRBV6-6 with TRBJ2-2, with 8 bases that match TRBD1. V gave up 6 bases and J gave up 6 bases; unmatched junction bases: 6. CDR1 is MNHNY, CDR2 SVGAGI, per germline (reference sequence). The CDR3 is made up of 14 amino acids. CDR3 sequence reads: CASSLDRAPGELFF. CDR3 nucleotide sequence: TGTGCCAGCAGCCTGGACAGGGCACCCGGGGAGCTGTTTTTT.

CDR3 loop: CSASTSGREFF. The CDR3 region has the DNA TGCAGTGCTAGCACTAGCGGGAGGGAGTTCTTC. V usage is TRBV20-1 and J usage is TRBJ2-1; 13 nucleotides line up with TRBD2. Per the germline V gene, CDR1 is DFQATT and CDR2 is SNEGSKA (reference sequence). The junction had 1 base not matched to a gene; V was cut back by 3 bases and J by 14 bases. The CDR3 is 11 residues long.

V usage is TRBV7-2 and J usage is TRBJ2-6; D is ambiguous. Per the germline V gene, CDR1 is SGHTA and CDR2 is FQGNSA. This CDR3 contains 17 residues. V lost 5 bases, J lost 1 base, and 15 bases lay in between. The CDR3 region is CASSALGLLSGANVLTF. As DNA, the CDR3 is TGTGCCAGCAGCGCCCTAGGATTGCTGTCTGGGGCCAACGTCCTGACTTTC.

This chain links TRBV6-1 with TRBJ2-3; tentative D call: TRBD1 (7 bases). CDR3 length: 14 amino acids. Germline lookup yields CDR1 MNHNS and CDR2 SASEGT. V lost 7 bases to trimming and J lost 1 base, with 12 bases between them. CDR3 region: CASTQGGGTDTQYF. CDR3 DNA sequence: TGTGCCAGCACCCAGGGGGGAGGCACAGATACGCAGTATTTT.

This clone was observed a single time. CDR3: CTSIRLAGGSLINTGELFF. For the CDR3, the DNA is TGCACCAGCATAAGACTAGCGGGAGGCTCGTTAATAAACACCGGGGAGCTGTTTTTT. The rearrangement joins TRBV1 to TRBJ2-2; the DNA was not used to check the table's D call, TRBD2. TRBV1 is a pseudogene locus. The CDR3 covers 19 residues.

This clone is a singleton in its sample. The V call is TRBV30, the J call TRBJ1-3; weak D call: TRBD1 (5 bases). The germline V gene encodes CDR1 GTSNPN and CDR2 SVGIG (reference sequence). V lost 0 bases, J lost 0 bases, and 24 bases lay in between. This CDR3 spans 20 amino acids. CDR3 loop: CAWSVRGEMRRTSSGNTIYF. Written as DNA, the CDR3 is TGTGCCTGGAGTGTCCGGGGGGAGATGAGAAGGACTAGCTCTGGAAACACCATATATTTT.

V is TRBV30 and J is TRBJ1-1; no reliable D call. Looked up from germline, CDR1 is GTSNPN and CDR2 is SVGIG (reference sequence). The CDR3 length is 14 residues. Trimming left V 0 bases short and J 0 bases short, with 8 bases between. CDR3 DNA: TGTGCCTGGAGTGTTACACCCGTGAACACTGAAGCTTTCTTT. It translates to CAWSVTPVNTEAFF. Full variable domain (remainder filled in from reference TRBV30 and TRBJ1-1): SQTIHQWPATLVQPVGSPLSLECTVEGTSNPNLYWYRQAAGRGLQLLFYSVGIGQISSEVPQNLSASRPQDRQFILSSKKLLLSDSGFYLCAWSVTPVNTEAFFGQGTRLTVV.

The chain has TRBV19 and TRBJ2-6; tentatively, D is TRBD1 (5 bases). V was pared by 5 bases and J by 0 bases, with 14 bases between. There are 17 residues in the CDR3. The V gene's germline CDR1 is LNHDA and CDR2 SQIVND (reference sequence). The CDR3 DNA reads as TGTGCCAGTAGTTATAGCAGGGCCTCCTCTGGGGCCAACGTCCTGACTTTC. This gives the protein CASSYSRASSGANVLTF.

CDR3 region: CASSLQGALLTYEQYF. CDR3 DNA sequence: TGTGCCAGCAGCTTACAAGGGGCCCTCCTCACCTACGAGCAGTACTTC. The rearrangement links TRBV11-1 to TRBJ2-7; D may be TRBD1 (5 bases). This CDR3 has 16 amino acids. Germline CDR1 reads SGHAT; CDR2 reads FQDESV (reference sequence). The V and J ends lost 2 bases and 2 bases respectively, with 16 bases between them. The entire variable domain, with the rest obtained from reference TRBV11-1 and TRBJ2-7, is as follows: EAEVAQSPRYKITEKSQAVAFWCDPISGHATLYWYRQILGQGPELLVQFQDESVVDDSQLPKDRFSAERLKGVDSTLKIQPAELGDSAMYLCASSLQGALLTYEQYFGPGTRLTVT.

CDR3 protein: CASSHTAGTNSGANVLTF. CDR3 bases: TGTGCCAGCAGCCACACCGCCGGGACAAACTCTGGGGCCAACGTCCTGACTTTC. The J gene is TRBJ2-6, the V gene TRBV7-8; a weak D match, TRBD1 (6 bases). CDR1 and CDR2 (germline): SGHVS, FQNEAQ. This CDR3 spans 18 amino acids. V was clipped by 5 bases and J by 0 bases, with 17 bases between them.

This chain uses TRBV5-4 with TRBJ2-7; the match to TRBD2 covers 7 bases. J gave up 3 bases and V 4 bases, and 4 bases lay outside the gene matches. Looked up from germline, CDR1 is SGHNT and CDR2 is YYREEE (reference sequence). CDR3 length equals 13 residues. The CDR3 loop is CASSPGGSYEQYF. As DNA, the CDR3 is TGTGCCAGCAGCCCCGGGGGGAGCTACGAGCAGTACTTC.

The rearrangement joins TRBV14 to TRBJ1-1; D is unclear. Germline V gene lookup returns CDR1 SGHDN and CDR2 FVKESK. The CDR3 sequence is 13 residues long. V was cut by 6 bases and J by 0 bases, with 8 bases left in between. The CDR3 nucleotides read TGTGCCAGCAGTTCCAGTATGAACACTGAAGCTTTCTTT. Its translation: CASSSSMNTEAFF. Supplemented by reference TRBV14 and TRBJ1-1, the full variable domain reads EAGVTQFPSHSVIEKGQTVTLRCDPISGHDNLYWYRRVMGKEIKFLLHFVKESKQDESGMPNNRFLAERTGGTYSTLKVQPAELEDSGVYFCASSSSMNTEAFFGQGTRLTVV.

This clone was recorded once. This chain joins TRBV6-6 and TRBJ1-1, with D maybe TRBD1 (6 bases). V dropped 7 bases and J dropped 5 bases, with 11 bases sitting between them. CDR3 length: 12 amino acids. The germline V gene encodes CDR1 MNHNY and CDR2 SVGAGI (reference sequence). CDR3 bases: TGTGCCAGCATCCTACAGGGAACTGAAGCTTTCTTT. It specifies CASILQGTEAFF.

The chain employs TRBV5-8 and TRBJ1-1, with unresolved D. Germline CDR1 is SGHTS and CDR2 is YDEGEE. The length of the CDR3 is 15 residues. V lost 1 base and J 4 bases, leaving 14 bases between the germline ends. For the CDR3, the DNA is TGTGCCAGCAGCTTGTGGTACAGTTATGGCACTGAAGCTTTCTTT. It yields the protein CASSLWYSYGTEAFF.

This clone was counted between two and nine times. The CDR3 region has the DNA TGTGCCATCAGTGCTTACAGAGGGGAGCAGTACTTC. Protein product: CAISAYRGEQYF. V and J are TRBV10-3 and TRBJ2-7, with TRBD2 as a possible D gene (5 bases). The CDR3 consists of 12 residues. Germline CDR1 is ENHRY and CDR2 is SYGVKD. V gave up 4 bases and J gave up 7 bases, with 11 bases separating them.

The gene calls are TRBV30 and TRBJ1-2; TRBD1 is a possible D gene (6 bases). CDR3 size: 16 residues. Trimming took off 2 bases at V and 1 base at J, with 17 bases between the two ends. Germline V CDR1 and CDR2: GTSNPN, SVGIG (reference sequence). CDR3 in amino acids: CAWSLSGQRLNYGYTF. The CDR3 DNA reads TGTGCCTGGAGTCTTTCTGGACAGCGTCTTAACTATGGCTACACCTTC.

The gene calls are TRBV4-3 and TRBJ2-5, with TRBD2 matching over 7 bases. Trimming at V came to 1 base and at J to 5 bases, leaving 4 bases not matched to a gene. The CDR3 contains 14 residues. Per germline, CDR1 LGHNA and CDR2 YSLEER. DNA for the CDR3: TGCGCCAGCAGCCAAGGGGTTAGCGGGGAGACCCAGTACTTC. Translated, it gives CASSQGVSGETQYF.

V gene TRBV6-1 combines with J gene TRBJ1-1, with 8 bases lining up with TRBD1. After removal of 5 bases from V and 3 bases from J, the junction contained 8 bases not matched to a gene. The CDR3 has 15 amino acids. Germline-derived CDR1 and CDR2 are MNHNS and SASEGT. CDR3 protein: CASSPYRGGDTEAFF. The CDR3 bases are TGTGCCAGCAGTCCCTACAGGGGGGGGGACACTGAAGCTTTCTTT.

The rearrangement uses TRBV2 and TRBJ1-5; no clear D gene. Trimming left V 6 bases short and J 9 bases short, with 21 bases between. Per the germline V gene, CDR1 is SNHLY and CDR2 is FYNNEI. The CDR3 is 15 amino acids. CDR3 protein: CASRAGGDRVPPQHF. CDR3 DNA sequence: TGTGCCAGCAGAGCCGGCGGGGATAGGGTTCCGCCCCAGCATTTT.

This chain uses TRBV19 with TRBJ1-1; D not certain. Germline CDR1 reads LNHDA; CDR2 reads SQIVND (reference sequence). V gave up 4 bases and J gave up 10 bases, with 22 bases separating them. CDR3 length: 15 residues. Here the CDR3 DNA reads TGTGCCAGTAGTAGCATTCAGGTGTCTGTTAGCGGAGCTTTCTTT. This encodes CASSSIQVSVSGAFF.

This chain uses TRBV15 with TRBJ2-5; weak D call: TRBD2 (5 bases). CDR1 is LNHNV and CDR2 is YYDKDF in the germline V gene (reference sequence). V lost 1 base, J lost 4 bases, and 7 bases lay in between. The CDR3 runs 13 residues. The CDR3 here is CATSRVGGETQYF. The CDR3 bases are TGTGCCACCAGCAGAGTTGGAGGAGAGACCCAGTACTTC.

The CDR3 region is CASSFGRETQYF. CDR3 sequence (DNA): TGTGCCAGCAGCTTTGGGAGGGAGACCCAGTACTTC. The chain combines TRBV7-9 with TRBJ2-5; maybe TRBD2 (6 bases). The length of the CDR3 is 12 residues. With 3 bases removed from V and 5 bases from J, the gap between germline ends came to 7 bases. Germline V CDR1 and CDR2: SEHNR, FQNEAQ (reference sequence).